The 11 T cell receptor beta chains below come from one sample, sequenced in a study of OX40 agonist ivuxolimab in advanced cancers. Clones were sequenced by immunoSEQ multiplex PCR, and TCRdb holds only the in-frame ones, with some missing. Here the sample spans around 100,000 clones, 90% being singletons. The specimen comprised CD4+ or CD8+ T cells sorted from blood, sampled in a trial of the OX40 agonist ivuxolimab. The receptors derive from an adult with an advanced solid tumor such as melanoma, head and neck, liver or kidney cancer.

With regard to this clone: Other DNA sequences in this specimen translate into the identical CDR3. The genes are TRBV9 and TRBJ1-1; no firm D call. The CDR3 consists of 15 residues. CDR1 and CDR2 (germline): SGDLS, YYNGEE. V shed 0 bases and J shed 0 bases, with 9 bases lying between them. CDR3 coding DNA: TGTGCCAGCAGCGTAGATCCGGTTATGAACACTGAAGCTTTCTTT. It encodes CASSVDPVMNTEAFF.

Only one count was recorded for this clone. V gene TRBV5-1 combines with J gene TRBJ2-5; 8 nucleotides align to TRBD2. V lost 5 bases and J lost 4; bases outside the gene matches: 10. CDR3 size: 15 residues. Germline V gives CDR1 SGHRS, CDR2 YFSETQ. CDR3 loop: CASRGSGRGPETQYF. The CDR3 nucleotides are TGCGCCAGCAGAGGGAGCGGGAGAGGTCCAGAGACCCAGTACTTC.

V is TRBV5-1 and J is TRBJ1-3; D unclear. V lost 0 bases and J lost 3, with 13 bases in between. The CDR3 covers 16 residues. In germline, CDR1 is SGHRS, CDR2 YFSETQ. The CDR3 bases are TGCGCCAGCAGCTTGGCGGGCAGGCTCGGTGGAAACACCATATATTTT. This sequence encodes CASSLAGRLGGNTIYF.

The DNA of the CDR3 is TGTGCCTGGAGTGTCCCAGTTTCACCCCTCCACTTT. Translating it yields CAWSVPVSPLHF. The chain employs TRBV30 and TRBJ1-6; no clear D. Germline loops: CDR1 GTSNPN, CDR2 SVGIG (reference sequence). The V and J ends lost 0 bases and 9 bases respectively, with 6 bases between them. There are 12 residues in the CDR3.

The chain carries TRBV6-1 and TRBJ2-3; D tentatively reads TRBD1 or TRBD2 (6 bases each). V was clipped by 1 base and J by 0 bases, with 11 bases between them. The CDR3 consists of 16 residues. CDR1 is MNHNS and CDR2 is SASEGT in the germline V gene. The CDR3 region has the DNA TGTGCCAGCAGTGAAGGGGGGGCCACTAGCACAGATACGCAGTATTTT. Its protein product is CASSEGGATSTDTQYF.

V gene TRBV30 combines with J gene TRBJ1-2; maybe TRBD1 (5 bases). Trimming took 0 bases from V and 8 from J, leaving 16 bases between them. Germline-derived CDR1 and CDR2 are GTSNPN and SVGIG (reference sequence). The length of the CDR3 is 14 residues. The CDR3 is CAWSVSGRVWGYTF. CDR3 DNA: TGTGCCTGGAGTGTCTCGGGGCGGGTCTGGGGCTACACCTTC.

The J gene is TRBJ1-6, the V gene TRBV2; TRBD1 is a possible D gene (5 bases). V was cut by 5 bases and J by 9 bases, with 23 bases left in between. Germline CDR1 is SNHLY and CDR2 is FYNNEI. The length of the CDR3 is 17 residues. The CDR3 sequence is CASSLLLGHAGGSPLHF. CDR3 coding DNA: TGTGCCAGCAGTCTCCTCCTCGGGCACGCCGGGGGTTCACCCCTCCACTTT.

The chain has TRBV7-9 and TRBJ1-1, with D possibly TRBD1 on 6 matching bases. This CDR3 is built from 16 residues. The V end was cut by 1 base, the J end by 0 bases, with 12 bases between. Germline CDR1 SEHNR, CDR2 FQNEAQ (reference sequence). As DNA, the CDR3 is TGTGCCAGCAGCTTAGGGACAGTGATGATGAACACTGAAGCTTTCTTT. This encodes CASSLGTVMMNTEAFF.

The chain has TRBV10-3 and TRBJ2-1, with 7 bases fitting TRBD1. In germline, CDR1 is ENHRY, CDR2 SYGVKD. V was clipped by 3 bases and J by 4 bases; unmatched bases: 3. There are 14 residues in the CDR3. CDR3 in amino acids: CAISERDSYNEQFF. For the CDR3, the DNA is TGTGCCATCAGTGAAAGGGACAGTTACAATGAGCAGTTCTTC.

The gene calls are TRBV9 and TRBJ2-7, with 8 bases lining up with TRBD1. The CDR3 length is 15 residues. CDR1 and CDR2 (germline): SGDLS, YYNGEE. Trimming at V came to 0 bases and at J to 5 bases, leaving 7 bases not matched to a gene. The CDR3 spells CASSVVPSGGNEQYF. The CDR3 nucleotides are TGTGCCAGCAGCGTAGTCCCATCAGGGGGCAACGAGCAGTACTTC.

The gene calls are TRBV6-1 and TRBJ1-6; a possible D gene is TRBD1 (5 bases). Germline CDR1 and CDR2: MNHNS and SASEGT. Trimming left V 7 bases short and J 10 bases short, with 14 bases between. The CDR3 loop spans 13 amino acids. CDR3 protein: CASMGQGRSPLHF. The DNA for the CDR3 is TGTGCCAGCATGGGGCAGGGTAGATCACCCCTCCACTTT.